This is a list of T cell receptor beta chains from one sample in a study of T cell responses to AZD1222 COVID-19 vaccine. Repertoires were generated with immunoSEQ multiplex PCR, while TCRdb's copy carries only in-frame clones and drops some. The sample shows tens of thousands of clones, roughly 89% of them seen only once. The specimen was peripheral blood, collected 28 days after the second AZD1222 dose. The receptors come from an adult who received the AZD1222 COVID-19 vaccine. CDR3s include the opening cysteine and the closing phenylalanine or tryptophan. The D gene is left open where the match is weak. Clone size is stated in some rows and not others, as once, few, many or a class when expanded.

CDR3 protein: CASSYSGSYEQYF
CDR3 DNA: TGTGCCAGCAGTTACTCTGGCTCCTACGAGCAGTACTTC
CDR3 length: 13
V gene: TRBV6-2/TRBV6-3
J gene: TRBJ2-7
clone size: NA
D gene: NA

CDR3 protein: CASSPPGSDTQYF
CDR3 DNA: TGTGCCAGCTCACCACCAGGGTCAGATACGCAGTATTTT
CDR3 length: 13
V gene: TRBV18
J gene: TRBJ2-3
clone size: NA
D gene: NA

CDR3 protein: CASSQARTYEQYF
CDR3 DNA: TGCGCCAGCAGCCAAGCCAGGACTTACGAGCAGTACTTC
CDR3 length: 13
V gene: TRBV4-3
J gene: TRBJ2-7
clone size: NA
D gene: NA

CDR3 protein: CASSVLSYNEQFF
CDR3 DNA: TGTGCCAGCAGCGTCCTCTCCTACAATGAGCAGTTCTTC
CDR3 length: 13
V gene: TRBV7-9
J gene: TRBJ2-1
clone size: NA
D gene: NA

CDR3 protein: CASRNSGIPMSYTF
CDR3 DNA: TGTGCCAGCAGAAACTCCGGGATCCCGATGTCCTACACCTTC
CDR3 length: 14
V gene: TRBV6-5
J gene: TRBJ1-2
clone size: NA
D gene: NA

CDR3 protein: CATSRVLGGYSLNTEAFF
CDR3 DNA: TGTGCCACCAGCAGAGTTTTGGGGGGGTACAGCTTGAACACTGAAGCTTTCTTT
CDR3 length: 18
V gene: TRBV15
J gene: TRBJ1-1
clone size: once
D gene: NA

CDR3 protein: CASGPRQGSGYTF
CDR3 DNA: TGTGCCAGCGGCCCAAGACAGGGGTCTGGCTACACCTTC
CDR3 length: 13
V gene: TRBV6-2/TRBV6-3
J gene: TRBJ1-2
clone size: NA
D gene: TRBD1

CDR3 protein: CASSTRQSTMNTEAFF
CDR3 DNA: TGTGCCAGTAGTACCCGACAGAGTACCATGAACACTGAAGCTTTCTTT
CDR3 length: 16
V gene: TRBV19
J gene: TRBJ1-1
clone size: NA
D gene: NA

CDR3 protein: CASSPRPGSDTQYF
CDR3 DNA: TGTGCCAGCAGTCCCCGCCCTGGGTCTGATACGCAGTATTTT
CDR3 length: 14
V gene: TRBV28
J gene: TRBJ2-3
clone size: NA
D gene: NA

CDR3 protein: CASSLVAESSYEQYF
CDR3 DNA: TGTGCCAGCAGCTTAGTGGCGGAGAGCTCCTACGAGCAGTACTTC
CDR3 length: 15
V gene: TRBV11-2
J gene: TRBJ2-7
clone size: few
D gene: NA

CDR3 protein: CASSPDRGYNGYTF
CDR3 DNA: TGTGCCAGTAGCCCCGACAGGGGGTATAATGGCTACACCTTC
CDR3 length: 14
V gene: TRBV19
J gene: TRBJ1-2
clone size: NA
D gene: TRBD1

CDR3 protein: CASSSLPTGFYGYTF
CDR3 DNA: TGCGCCAGCAGCTCCCTACCTACAGGGTTCTATGGCTACACCTTC
CDR3 length: 15
V gene: TRBV5-1
J gene: TRBJ1-2
clone size: NA
D gene: NA

CDR3 protein: CASSGTSGRNSNTGELFF
CDR3 DNA: TGTGCCAGCAGCGGGACTAGCGGGAGGAACTCGAACACCGGGGAGCTGTTTTTT
CDR3 length: 18
V gene: TRBV9
J gene: TRBJ2-2
clone size: NA
D gene: TRBD2

CDR3 protein: CASTTPLPYTGELFF
CDR3 DNA: TGTGCCAGTACGACCCCGTTGCCTTACACCGGGGAGCTGTTTTTT
CDR3 length: 15
V gene: TRBV19
J gene: TRBJ2-2
clone size: NA
D gene: NA

CDR3 protein: CASSDSRAYEQYF
CDR3 DNA: TGTGCCAGCAGTGATTCGAGAGCCTACGAGCAGTACTTC
CDR3 length: 13
V gene: TRBV6-4
J gene: TRBJ2-7
clone size: NA
D gene: NA

CDR3 protein: CASSLGGADTQYF
CDR3 DNA: TGTGCCAGCAGCTTAGGAGGCGCAGATACGCAGTATTTT
CDR3 length: 13
V gene: TRBV11-2
J gene: TRBJ2-3
clone size: NA
D gene: NA

CDR3 protein: CASFPDRDGGYTF
CDR3 DNA: TGTGCCAGCTTTCCAGACAGGGACGGTGGCTACACCTTC
CDR3 length: 13
V gene: TRBV19
J gene: TRBJ1-2
clone size: NA
D gene: TRBD1

CDR3 protein: CASSGGPNQPQHF
CDR3 DNA: TGTGCCAGCAGCGGAGGACCGAATCAGCCCCAGCATTTT
CDR3 length: 13
V gene: TRBV5-8
J gene: TRBJ1-5
clone size: NA
D gene: NA

CDR3 protein: CAWSPDRGRGYGYTF
CDR3 DNA: TGTGCCTGGAGTCCTGACCGGGGACGGGGCTATGGCTACACCTTC
CDR3 length: 15
V gene: TRBV30
J gene: TRBJ1-2
clone size: NA
D gene: NA

CDR3 protein: CASSLATPSYEQYF
CDR3 DNA: TGTGCCAGCAGCTTAGCGACACCCTCCTACGAGCAGTACTTC
CDR3 length: 14
V gene: TRBV7-8
J gene: TRBJ2-7
clone size: many
D gene: NA

CDR3 protein: CASSLGAGGGSNQPQHF
CDR3 DNA: TGTGCCAGCAGTTTGGGGGCGGGGGGAGGAAGCAATCAGCCCCAGCATTTT
CDR3 length: 17
V gene: TRBV27
J gene: TRBJ1-5
clone size: NA
D gene: NA

CDR3 protein: CASSLTVGTNTEAFF
CDR3 DNA: TGTGCCAGCAGCTTAACAGTGGGAACAAACACTGAAGCTTTCTTT
CDR3 length: 15
V gene: TRBV7-2
J gene: TRBJ1-1
clone size: NA
D gene: NA

CDR3 protein: CASSRDRVLGNSPLHF
CDR3 DNA: TGTGCCAGCAGCCGAGACAGGGTCTTAGGGAATTCACCCCTCCACTTT
CDR3 length: 16
V gene: TRBV3-1/TRBV3-2
J gene: TRBJ1-6
clone size: few
D gene: TRBD1

CDR3 protein: CASSAGATNEKLFF
CDR3 DNA: TGTGCCAGCTCCGCCGGGGCAACTAATGAAAAACTGTTTTTT
CDR3 length: 14
V gene: TRBV18
J gene: TRBJ1-4
clone size: NA
D gene: NA

CDR3 protein: CASSLGAGGNQPQHF
CDR3 DNA: TGTGCCAGCAGTTTAGGGGCAGGGGGCAATCAGCCCCAGCATTTT
CDR3 length: 15
V gene: TRBV28
J gene: TRBJ1-5
clone size: NA
D gene: NA

CDR3 protein: CASSEMLASNTGELFF
CDR3 DNA: TGTGCCAGCAGTGAAATGCTAGCGTCCAACACCGGGGAGCTGTTTTTT
CDR3 length: 16
V gene: TRBV2
J gene: TRBJ2-2
clone size: NA
D gene: NA

CDR3 protein: CASGGGRPGSEQYF
CDR3 DNA: TGTGCCAGTGGGGGAGGGAGACCGGGGTCCGAGCAGTACTTC
CDR3 length: 14
V gene: TRBV27
J gene: TRBJ2-7
clone size: NA
D gene: TRBD2

CDR3 protein: CASSRTDRNTIYF
CDR3 DNA: TGTGCCAGCAGTCGGACAGACAGAAACACCATATATTTT
CDR3 length: 13
V gene: TRBV28
J gene: TRBJ1-3
clone size: NA
D gene: NA

CDR3 protein: CASSQGASGGLDTQYF
CDR3 DNA: TGTGCCAGCAGCCAAGGGGCTAGCGGGGGCTTAGATACGCAGTATTTT
CDR3 length: 16
V gene: TRBV2
J gene: TRBJ2-3
clone size: NA
D gene: TRBD2

CDR3 protein: CASSPQFGQGTEQYF
CDR3 DNA: TGTGCCAGCAGCCCGCAATTCGGACAGGGGACCGAGCAGTACTTC
CDR3 length: 15
V gene: TRBV4-2
J gene: TRBJ2-7
clone size: few
D gene: TRBD1

CDR3 protein: CASSPATGGPEAFF
CDR3 DNA: TGTGCCAGCTCACCGGCTACGGGAGGCCCTGAAGCTTTCTTT
CDR3 length: 14
V gene: TRBV18
J gene: TRBJ1-1
clone size: NA
D gene: NA

CDR3 protein: CAISESRTGSGYTF
CDR3 DNA: TGTGCCATCAGTGAGTCGAGGACAGGGAGTGGCTACACCTTC
CDR3 length: 14
V gene: TRBV10-3
J gene: TRBJ1-2
clone size: once
D gene: TRBD1

CDR3 protein: CAIRQGENTEAFF
CDR3 DNA: TGTGCCATCAGACAGGGCGAGAACACTGAAGCTTTCTTT
CDR3 length: 13
V gene: TRBV10-3
J gene: TRBJ1-1
clone size: NA
D gene: NA

CDR3 protein: CSVGGISNTEAFF
CDR3 DNA: TGCAGCGTTGGGGGGATTTCGAACACTGAAGCTTTCTTT
CDR3 length: 13
V gene: TRBV29-1
J gene: TRBJ1-1
clone size: once
D gene: NA

CDR3 protein: CASIQGGTEAFF
CDR3 DNA: TGTGCCAGCATCCAAGGAGGCACTGAAGCTTTCTTT
CDR3 length: 12
V gene: TRBV28
J gene: TRBJ1-1
clone size: NA
D gene: NA

CDR3 protein: CASSQDWGRGRSQPQHF
CDR3 DNA: TGCGCCAGCAGCCAAGATTGGGGCAGGGGACGAAGTCAGCCCCAGCATTTT
CDR3 length: 17
V gene: TRBV4-3
J gene: TRBJ1-5
clone size: once
D gene: NA

CDR3 protein: CASSWDSRFGNEQFF
CDR3 DNA: TGCGCCAGCAGCTGGGACAGCCGATTTGGAAATGAGCAGTTCTTC
CDR3 length: 15
V gene: TRBV5-1
J gene: TRBJ2-1
clone size: NA
D gene: TRBD1

CDR3 protein: CASSFSGGENEQFF
CDR3 DNA: TGTGCCAGCAGCTTTAGCGGGGGGGAGAATGAGCAGTTCTTC
CDR3 length: 14
V gene: TRBV7-2
J gene: TRBJ2-1
clone size: NA
D gene: TRBD2

CDR3 protein: CASSPSSTSNQPQHF
CDR3 DNA: TGCGCCAGCAGCCCGTCTAGTACGAGCAATCAGCCCCAGCATTTT
CDR3 length: 15
V gene: TRBV4-1
J gene: TRBJ1-5
clone size: once
D gene: NA

CDR3 protein: CASSLDGNSNQPQHF
CDR3 DNA: TGTGCCAGCAGCTTGGATGGGAATAGCAATCAGCCCCAGCATTTT
CDR3 length: 15
V gene: TRBV5-4
J gene: TRBJ1-5
clone size: NA
D gene: NA

CDR3 protein: CASRDRLMGELFF
CDR3 DNA: TGTGCCAGCAGAGACAGGCTTATGGGGGAGCTGTTTTTT
CDR3 length: 13
V gene: TRBV25-1
J gene: TRBJ2-2
clone size: NA
D gene: NA

CDR3 protein: CASSPAGFRTSYEQYF
CDR3 DNA: TGTGCCAGCAGCCCGGCAGGGTTTAGGACGTCCTACGAGCAGTACTTC
CDR3 length: 16
V gene: TRBV28
J gene: TRBJ2-7
clone size: NA
D gene: NA

CDR3 protein: CASTDSPSTDTQYF
CDR3 DNA: TGTGCCAGTACCGATAGCCCTAGCACAGATACGCAGTATTTT
CDR3 length: 14
V gene: TRBV19
J gene: TRBJ2-3
clone size: NA
D gene: NA

CDR3 protein: CATSDLRDRGRVYEQYF
CDR3 DNA: TGTGCCACCAGTGATTTAAGGGACAGGGGGAGGGTTTACGAGCAGTACTTC
CDR3 length: 17
V gene: TRBV24-1
J gene: TRBJ2-7
clone size: NA
D gene: TRBD1